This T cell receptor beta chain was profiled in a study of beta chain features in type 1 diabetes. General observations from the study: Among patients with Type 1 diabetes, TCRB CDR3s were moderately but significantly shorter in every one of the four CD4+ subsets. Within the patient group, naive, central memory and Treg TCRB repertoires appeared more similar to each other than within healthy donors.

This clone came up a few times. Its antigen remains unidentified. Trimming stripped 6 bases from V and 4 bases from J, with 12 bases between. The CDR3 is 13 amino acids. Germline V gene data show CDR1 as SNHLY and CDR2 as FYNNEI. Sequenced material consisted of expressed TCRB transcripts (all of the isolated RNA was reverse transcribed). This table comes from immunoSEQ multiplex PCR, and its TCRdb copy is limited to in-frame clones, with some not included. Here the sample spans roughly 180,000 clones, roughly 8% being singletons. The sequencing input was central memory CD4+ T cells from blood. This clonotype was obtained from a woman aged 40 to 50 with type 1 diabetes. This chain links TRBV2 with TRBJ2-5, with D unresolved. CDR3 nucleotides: TGTGCCAGCAGCCCCCTAAGAGGAGAGACCCAGTACTTC. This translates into CASSPLRGETQYF. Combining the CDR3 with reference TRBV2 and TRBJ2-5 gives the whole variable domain EPEVTQTPSHQVTQMGQEVILRCVPISNHLYFYWYRQILGQKVEFLVSFYNNEISEKSEIFDDQFSVERPDGSNFTLKIRSTKLEDSAMYFCASSPLRGETQYFGPGTRLLVL.